What follows describes a single TCR beta chain. Its antigen is unidentified. The sample belongs to a study of B cell selection in AIRE deficiency. Study-level points and caveats: Approximately 32% of healthy-donor shared Treg TCRbeta sequences appeared in patient Tconv cells. Tconv and Treg cells from AIRE-deficient patients resembled healthy donors in TCRBV usage, CDR3 length and diversity. TCRbeta-only data showed roughly 37% of shared healthy Treg sequences in healthy Tconv.

The repertoire was sequenced with immunoSEQ multiplex PCR; TCRdb's copy has only in-frame clones and lacks some. The sample contains tens of thousands of clones, 80% to 95% of which appear only once. Regulatory T cells were sorted as CD4+CD25hiCD127low/negative. This TCR was sampled from a human donor in good health. The sample consisted of CD4+CD25+ Tregs sorted from PBMCs.

In nucleotides, the CDR3 is TGTGCCAGCAGCATTAGCGGGAGGGGAGGGGAGACCCAGTACTTC. Amino acid sequence: CASSISGRGGETQYF. The chain joins TRBV5-4 to TRBJ2-5; 11 positions agree with TRBD2. With 4 bases clipped from V and 5 bases from J, the junction kept 7 bases outside the gene matches. The germline V gene encodes CDR1 SGHNT and CDR2 YYREEE (reference sequence). This CDR3 spans 15 amino acids.